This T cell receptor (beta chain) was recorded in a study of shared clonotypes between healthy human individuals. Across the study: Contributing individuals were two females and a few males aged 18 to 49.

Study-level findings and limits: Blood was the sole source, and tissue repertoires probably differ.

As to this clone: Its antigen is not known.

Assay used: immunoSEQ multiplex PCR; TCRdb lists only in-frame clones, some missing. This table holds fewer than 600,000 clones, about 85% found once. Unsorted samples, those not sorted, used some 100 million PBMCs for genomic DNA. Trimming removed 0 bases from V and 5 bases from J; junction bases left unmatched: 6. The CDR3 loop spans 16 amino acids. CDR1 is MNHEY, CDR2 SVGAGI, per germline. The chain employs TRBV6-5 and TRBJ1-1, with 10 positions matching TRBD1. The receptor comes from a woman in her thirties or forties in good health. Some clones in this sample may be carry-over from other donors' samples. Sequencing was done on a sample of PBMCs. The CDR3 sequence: CASSYSRDRGWTEAFF. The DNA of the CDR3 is TGTGCCAGCAGTTACTCGAGGGACAGGGGTTGGACTGAAGCTTTCTTT.